The 26 T cell receptor beta chains presented below share a single source sample, sequenced in a study of lymphopenia after photon versus proton radiotherapy. Generated by immunoSEQ multiplex PCR, the TCRdb table keeps only in-frame clones and is missing some. The profile shows 55,000 to 85,000 clones, roughly 90% of them singletons. The sequencing here drew on peripheral blood, taken from a patient treated with photon-based radiotherapy. These receptors came from a woman in her 40s with cholangiocarcinoma.

The rearrangement joins TRBV19 to TRBJ1-1; D is undetermined. This CDR3 spans 11 amino acids. CDR1 is LNHDA, CDR2 SQIVND, per germline (reference sequence). Trimming left V 3 bases short and J 1 base short, with 0 bases between. The CDR3 protein is CASSMNTEAFF. CDR3 bases: TGTGCCAGTAGTATGAACACTGAAGCTTTCTTT.

The rearrangement links TRBV6-6 to TRBJ1-3; 7 bases map to TRBD1. V trimming: 6 bases; J trimming: 0 bases; junction bases outside the gene matches: 5. CDR1 is MNHNY, CDR2 SVGAGI, per germline (reference sequence). The CDR3 covers 15 residues. As DNA, the CDR3 is TGTGCCAGCAGATACACAGGGGTCTCTGGAAACACCATATATTTT. It yields the protein CASRYTGVSGNTIYF.

This clone has only a few counts. The V call is TRBV10-1, the J call TRBJ2-7, with TRBD2 matching over 10 bases. The trim removed 4 bases at V and 1 base at J, leaving 4 bases unmatched. There are 15 residues in the CDR3. CDR1 and CDR2 (germline): WNHNN, SYGVQD (reference sequence). The CDR3 DNA follows: TGCGCCAGCAGTGGTAGGACTAGCGGATCCTACGAGCAGTACTTC. Translation: CASSGRTSGSYEQYF.

The rearrangement joins TRBV11-1 to TRBJ2-7; TRBD1 aligns across 8 bases. Germline values: CDR1 SGHAT, CDR2 FQDESV (reference sequence). After removal of 5 bases from V and 9 bases from J, the junction contained 9 bases not matched to a gene. The CDR3 extends over 13 amino acids. The chain's CDR3 is CASSQDRVPRQYF. Here the CDR3 DNA reads TGTGCCAGCAGCCAGGACAGGGTGCCAAGGCAGTACTTC.

This sequence joins TRBV5-5 and TRBJ2-5; D may correspond to TRBD1 or TRBD2 (5 bases each). Germline CDR1 SGHKS, CDR2 YYEKEE (reference sequence). CDR3 length: 14 residues. Trimming removed 1 base at V and 5 bases at J, with 12 bases between. The CDR3 DNA is TGTGCCAGCAGCTTGTCTCAGGGAGTGGAGACCCAGTACTTC. Its protein product is CASSLSQGVETQYF.

This chain connects TRBV6-1 to TRBJ1-3, with no clear D. The V end was cut by 4 bases, the J end by 0 bases, with 10 bases between. The CDR3 contains 15 residues. Germline-derived CDR1 and CDR2 are MNHNS and SASEGT. DNA for the CDR3: TGTGCCAGCAGTGCCTCGGAAGTCTCTGGAAACACCATATATTTT. Translating gives CASSASEVSGNTIYF.

This rearrangement joins TRBV7-9 to TRBJ1-4; D is unclear. The germline V gene has CDR1 SEHNR and CDR2 FQNEAQ (reference sequence). Trimming took off 0 bases at V and 8 bases at J, with 10 bases between the two ends. The CDR3 has 14 residues. Here the CDR3 DNA reads TGTGCCAGCAGCTTAGCGCGGGATGACGAAAAACTGTTTTTT. Protein: CASSLARDDEKLFF.

V and J are TRBV5-1 and TRBJ1-1; the D is unclear. CDR3 size: 14 residues. Trimming pared 1 base from V and 2 bases from J, leaving 9 bases between. CDR1 and CDR2 (germline): SGHRS, YFSETQ. The DNA of the CDR3 is TGCGCCAGCAGCTTGAGCTCGGGTAACACTGAAGCTTTCTTT. Its translation: CASSLSSGNTEAFF.

The chain carries TRBV4-2 and TRBJ2-7; D may be TRBD1 or TRBD2 (6 bases each). The CDR3 is made up of 15 amino acids. Germline CDR1 and CDR2: LGHNA and YNFKEQ. V lost 0 bases and J 3 bases, leaving 12 bases between the germline ends. The CDR3 nucleotides read TGTGCCAGCAGCCAAGATGGAGGGGGGCTCTACGAGCAGTACTTC. Translating gives CASSQDGGGLYEQYF.

This rearrangement joins TRBV29-1 to TRBJ1-1; 8 nucleotides match TRBD1. Germline assignment: CDR1 SQVTM and CDR2 ANQGSEA. With 4 bases clipped from V and 8 bases from J, the junction kept 3 bases outside the gene matches. This CDR3 comprises 11 residues. CDR3 in DNA: TGCAGCGTTGCGGGGACAGGAGAAGCTTTCTTT. Its translation is CSVAGTGEAFF.

This clone occurred once. V and J are TRBV28 and TRBJ2-4; TRBD1 matches at 7 bases. The V gene's germline CDR1 is MDHEN and CDR2 SYDVKM. The CDR3 length is 13 residues. Germline trimming cut 10 bases from V and 2 bases from J; bases unmatched to any gene: 5. The CDR3 coding sequence is TGTGCCACCGAGACAGGGACCAAAAACATTCAGTACTTC. It specifies CATETGTKNIQYF.

The gene calls are TRBV5-6 and TRBJ1-1, with D uncertain. The CDR3 consists of 15 residues. Trimming took off 3 bases at V and 4 bases at J, with 16 bases between the two ends. The germline V gene has CDR1 SGHDT and CDR2 YYEEEE. For the CDR3, the DNA is TGTGCCAGCAGCTATGCCCTCCGAGGCGGCACTGAAGCTTTCTTT. Translation: CASSYALRGGTEAFF.

This clone was detected only once. The V call is TRBV11-2, the J call TRBJ2-7, with unresolved D. CDR3 length: 13 amino acids. Trimming took off 1 base at V and 3 bases at J, with 7 bases between the two ends. CDR1 is SGHAT, CDR2 FQNNGV, per germline. The CDR3 coding sequence is TGTGCCAGCAGCTTAGCCCGAAGCTACGAGCAGTACTTC. Translating gives CASSLARSYEQYF.

J is TRBJ1-3 and V is TRBV18, with 8 bases that match TRBD1. Unmatched junction bases numbered 8, after V lost 4 bases and J lost 0 bases. CDR1 KGHSH and CDR2 LQKENI come from the germline V gene. The CDR3 has 17 amino acids. DNA for the CDR3: TGTGCCAGCTCACTATACTCTACAGGGGGCTCTGGAAACACCATATATTTT. Its protein is CASSLYSTGGSGNTIYF.

The chain joins TRBV6-4 to TRBJ2-2; unclear D gene. Trimming took off 3 bases at V and 7 bases at J, with 12 bases between the two ends. There are 14 residues in the CDR3. The germline gives CDR1 MRHNA, CDR2 SNTAGT. The CDR3 reads CASSEAPGGGELFF. As DNA, the CDR3 is TGTGCCAGCAGTGAGGCCCCTGGTGGCGGGGAGCTGTTTTTT.

The V call is TRBV11-3, the J call TRBJ2-3, with TRBD2 identical over 9 bases. The CDR3 length is 16 residues. The germline CDR1 and CDR2 sequences are SGHNT and YENEEA. V shed 1 base, J shed 4 bases, and the junction held 6 bases outside the gene matches. The CDR3 region has the DNA TGTGCCAGCAGCTTAGGGCCTAGCGGGGATGCAGATACGCAGTATTTT. Its protein product is CASSLGPSGDADTQYF.

This clone was observed once. The rearrangement joins TRBV18 to TRBJ1-2, with unresolved D. Germline loops: CDR1 KGHSH, CDR2 LQKENI. The CDR3 contains 14 residues. V was shortened by 2 bases and J by 4 bases, with 11 bases between the two germline ends. The CDR3: CASSPGSGSYGYTF. For the CDR3, the DNA is TGTGCCAGCTCACCAGGGTCCGGGAGCTATGGCTACACCTTC.

The rearrangement joins TRBV5-8 to TRBJ1-5; 7 positions agree with TRBD1. CDR1 SGHTS and CDR2 YDEGEE come from the germline V gene. The CDR3 has 15 residues. Trimming took 0 bases from V and 1 from J; bases not matched to a gene: 1. CDR3 DNA sequence: TGTGCCAGCAGCTTGGGGGACAGCAGCAATCAGCCCCAGCATTTT. Translated: CASSLGDSSNQPQHF.

Details on this clone: The junction shows a germline mismatch at one end, possibly a read error. CDR3 sequence reads: CAWRAPGGLVF. The CDR3 region has the DNA TGTGCCTGGAGGGCCCCGGGGGGGCTAGTCTTC. The chain joins TRBV30 to TRBJ2-1; 8 bases match TRBD2. CDR1 is GTSNPN, CDR2 SVGIG, per germline (reference sequence). CDR3 length: 11 residues.

The V call is TRBV19, the J call TRBJ1-5, with a tentative D call TRBD1 (6 bases). Trimming removed 0 bases at V and 7 bases at J, with 13 bases between. Germline V gene sequence: CDR1 LNHDA, CDR2 SQIVND (reference sequence). The CDR3 contains 15 residues. The CDR3 DNA sequence: TGTGCCAGTAGTATAGAGAGGGGAACAGGGCAGCCCCAGCATTTT. Its protein product is CASSIERGTGQPQHF.

The J gene is TRBJ2-7, the V gene TRBV6-1; the D gene is possibly TRBD1 (6 bases). Germline assignment: CDR1 MNHNS and CDR2 SASEGT. The germline V and J ends were trimmed by 7 bases and 1 base, with 11 bases remaining between them. The CDR3 contains 13 residues. The CDR3 protein is CASTPGQSYEQYF. The CDR3, as DNA: TGTGCCAGCACCCCCGGACAGTCCTACGAGCAGTACTTC.

This clone came up a few times. This chain connects TRBV6-1 to TRBJ1-1; D is unresolved. With 4 bases removed from V and 1 base from J, the gap between germline ends came to 7 bases. Germline values: CDR1 MNHNS, CDR2 SASEGT. The CDR3 has 13 amino acids. The CDR3 protein is CASSGQANTEAFF. CDR3 DNA sequence: TGTGCCAGCAGTGGTCAGGCGAACACTGAAGCTTTCTTT.

This clone was seen once. The genes are TRBV30 and TRBJ2-2, with TRBD1 as a possible D gene (5 bases). V was shortened by 1 base and J by 5 bases, with 17 bases between the two germline ends. Germline V CDR1 and CDR2: GTSNPN, SVGIG (reference sequence). The CDR3 has 16 residues. The CDR3 spells CAWSEQGKIVTGELFF. CDR3 DNA: TGTGCCTGGAGTGAGCAGGGAAAAATAGTAACCGGGGAGCTGTTTTTT.

The chain couples TRBV9 to TRBJ1-1; D remains ambiguous. The length of the CDR3 is 14 residues. V dropped 4 bases and J dropped 5 bases, with 15 bases sitting between them. Germline V lookup: CDR1 SGDLS, CDR2 YYNGEE. CDR3 in amino acids: CASSYLDGRTEAFF. In DNA form, the CDR3 reads TGTGCCAGCAGCTACCTGGACGGGAGGACTGAAGCTTTCTTT.

V and J are TRBV29-1 and TRBJ2-1; 8 nucleotides match TRBD1. Germline CDR1 reads SQVTM; CDR2 reads ANQGSEA. With 3 bases clipped from V and 7 bases from J, the junction kept 8 bases outside the gene matches. This CDR3 comprises 14 residues. This CDR3 is CSVDPGQGINEQFF. CDR3 sequence (DNA): TGCAGCGTTGACCCTGGACAGGGAATTAATGAGCAGTTCTTC.

A remark on this clone: One end of the junction does not line up with germline, which may come from a read error. V usage is TRBV15 and J usage is TRBJ1-1, with D possibly TRBD1 on 5 matching bases. This CDR3 contains 15 residues. CDR1 is LNHNV, CDR2 YYDKDF, per germline (reference sequence). The CDR3 protein is CATSRDTGPNSEAFF. CDR3 in DNA: TGTGCCACCAGCAGAGACACGGGGCCAAACAGTGAAGCTTTCTTT.